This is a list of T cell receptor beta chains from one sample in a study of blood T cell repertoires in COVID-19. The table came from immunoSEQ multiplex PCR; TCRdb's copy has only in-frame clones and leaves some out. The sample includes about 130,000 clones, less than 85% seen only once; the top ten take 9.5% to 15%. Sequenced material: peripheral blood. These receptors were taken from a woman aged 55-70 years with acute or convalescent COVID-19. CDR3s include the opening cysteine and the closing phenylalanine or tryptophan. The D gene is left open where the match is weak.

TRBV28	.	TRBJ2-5	CASSTNSWKETQYF
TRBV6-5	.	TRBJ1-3	CASSYTLGPLNTIYF
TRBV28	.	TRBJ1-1	CASSPGDGTEAFF
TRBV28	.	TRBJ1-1	CASSSARDRAFF
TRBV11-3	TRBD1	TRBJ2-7	CASSSRDRGTEQYF
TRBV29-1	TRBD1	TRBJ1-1	CSVGEDRAFF
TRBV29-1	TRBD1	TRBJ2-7	CSVEDHTSGQGYEQYF
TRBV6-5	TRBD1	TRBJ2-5	CASSLDRGKTQYF
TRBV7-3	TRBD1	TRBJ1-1	CASSLTPLDRGNTEAFF
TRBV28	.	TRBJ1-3	CASSRDTSAGNTIYF
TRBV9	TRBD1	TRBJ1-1	CASSPRQGLPGTEAFF
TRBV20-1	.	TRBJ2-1	CSASNSYNEQFF
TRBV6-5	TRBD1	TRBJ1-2	CASSTRDRVGKETF
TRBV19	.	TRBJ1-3	CASSSRGQGNTIYF
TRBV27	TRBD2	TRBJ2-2	CASRGGRGLTGELFF
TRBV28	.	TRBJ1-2	CASSRGDSTPYGYTF
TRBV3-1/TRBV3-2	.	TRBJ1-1	CASSQEGDGSMNTEAFF
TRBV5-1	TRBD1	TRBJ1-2	CASSQIPTGTGVGYTF
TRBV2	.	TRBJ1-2	CASNLDRALKYGYTF
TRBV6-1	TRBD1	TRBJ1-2	CASSDMDRGRIYGYTF
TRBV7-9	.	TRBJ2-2	CASSRGTQVELFF
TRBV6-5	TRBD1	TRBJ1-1	CASSYSDRGTEAFF
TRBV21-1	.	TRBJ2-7	CASSNRLRPILLYEQYF
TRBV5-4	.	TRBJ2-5	CASSLQGPETQYF
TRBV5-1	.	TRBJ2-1	CASSRRGTGPNEQFF
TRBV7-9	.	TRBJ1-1	CASSLKRVTTEAFF
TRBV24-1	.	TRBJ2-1	CATSDLKGYEQFF
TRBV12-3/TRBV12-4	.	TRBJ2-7	CASSLQGTGAHF
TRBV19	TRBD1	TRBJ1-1	CASTSTGGWMNTEAFF
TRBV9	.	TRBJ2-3	CASSPFGGARDTDTQYF
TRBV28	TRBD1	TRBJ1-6	CASSPTGGNSPLHF
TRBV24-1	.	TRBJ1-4	CAAQGTSNEKLFF
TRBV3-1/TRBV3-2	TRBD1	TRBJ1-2	CASSQGDRAGGNYGYTF
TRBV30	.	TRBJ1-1	CAWSVLQGNTEAFF
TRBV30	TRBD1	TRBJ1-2	CAWSRGQDYGYTF
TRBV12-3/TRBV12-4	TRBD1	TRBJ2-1	CASSRDSSIEQFF
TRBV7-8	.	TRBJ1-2	CASSLTQGFNYGYTF
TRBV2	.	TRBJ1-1	CASSEAFNTEAFF
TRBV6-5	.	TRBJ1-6	CASTTGNSPLHF
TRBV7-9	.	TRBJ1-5	CASSSQGGGVGNQPQHF
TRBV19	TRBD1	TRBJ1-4	CASEGAANEKLFF
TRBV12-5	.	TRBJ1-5	CASGLVIGGAGDQPQHF
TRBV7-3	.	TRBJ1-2	CASSLTGREGYYTF
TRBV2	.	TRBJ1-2	CASSGPGGIHYGYTF
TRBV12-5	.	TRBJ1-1	CASGSYRALNTEAFF
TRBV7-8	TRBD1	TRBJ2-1	CASSLARAQGEFF
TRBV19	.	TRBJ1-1	CASTLGSEAFF
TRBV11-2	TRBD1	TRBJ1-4	CASSLVPGGSEKLFF
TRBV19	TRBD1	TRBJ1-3	CASRDRGFSGNTIYF
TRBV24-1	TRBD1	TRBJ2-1	CATSDPQGIEQFF
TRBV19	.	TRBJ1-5	CASRPGGGLSNQPQHF
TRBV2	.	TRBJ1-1	CASSENGEAFF
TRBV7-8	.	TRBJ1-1	CASSFSGSQQAFF
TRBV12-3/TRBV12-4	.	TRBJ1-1	CASRPNGGTEAFF
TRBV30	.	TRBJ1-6	CAWAGANSPLHF
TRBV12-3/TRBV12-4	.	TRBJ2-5	CASSFRESETQYF
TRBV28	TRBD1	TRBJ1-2	CASSLDRGYGYTF
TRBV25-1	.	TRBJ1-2	CASSERAYGYTF
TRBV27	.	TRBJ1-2	CASSFQGRYGYTF
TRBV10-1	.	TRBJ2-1	CATLINEQFF